A selection of T cell receptor beta chains follows, all from one sample in a study of spatial heterogeneity in lung cancer. TCRdb passed the 5' RACE reads through MiXCR, listing each CDR3 protein once. The table shows 40,000 to 50,000 distinct CDR3 sequences, with approximately 15% occurring only once. The sample here was PBMCs, taken at surgery. The receptors shown here come from a male donor with early-stage non-small cell lung cancer. Both conserved end residues are part of each CDR3. A D gene is named only where the DNA matches it firmly. Expanded clones are given a class, and other clones once, few, many or no size at all.

d_call j_call v_call clone_size cdr3_nt cdr3_aa
. TRBJ2-5 TRBV29-1 many TGCAGCGTTGAAGCCGAAATTGATCAGGAGACCCAGTACTTC CSVEAEIDQETQYF
. TRBJ1-3 TRBV20-1 . TGCAGTGCTAGAGTCCGAGGGAGAGGAAACACCATATATTTT CSARVRGRGNTIYF
. TRBJ2-7 TRBV28 many TGTGCCAGCAGTTCCCCGACGGTTTACTACGAGCAGTACTTC CASSSPTVYYEQYF
. TRBJ1-4 TRBV29-1 few TGCAGCGTCCTGGACGGAACGAATGAAAAACTGTTTTTT CSVLDGTNEKLFF
. TRBJ1-1 TRBV5-1 many TGCGCCAGCAGCTTGGGGGCCCGGGACACTGAAGCTTTCTTT CASSLGARDTEAFF
. TRBJ2-3 TRBV3-1 . TGTGCCAGCAGCCGAAGCTTCACTGTTGCCACGCAGTATTTT CASSRSFTVATQYF
TRBD2 TRBJ2-1 TRBV27 . TGTGCCAGCAGTTTAGCGTGGACTAGCGGGAGTAATGAGCAGTTCTTC CASSLAWTSGSNEQFF
. TRBJ2-5 TRBV3-1 many TGTGCCAGCAGCCGCCCATTTGGGGCGCAGTACCAAGAGACCCAGTACTTC CASSRPFGAQYQETQYF
. TRBJ2-7 TRBV6-6 many TGTGCCAGCACCCCCTATACGCCCTACGAGCAGTACTTC CASTPYTPYEQYF
. TRBJ1-1 TRBV29-1 . TGCAGCGTTTCCACAGGGAGGGTTTCTTTCTTT CSVSTGRVSFF
. TRBJ1-3 TRBV6-5 . TGTGCCAGCAGTTACGAGACTACAGGAAACACCATATATTTT CASSYETTGNTIYF
TRBD2 TRBJ2-2 TRBV2 few TGTGCCAGCAGAGGACTAGCGGGAAACACCGGGGAGCTGTTTTTT CASRGLAGNTGELFF
. TRBJ1-1 TRBV20-1 . TGCAGTGCTATCCGGGGCGCTGAAGCTTTCTTT CSAIRGAEAFF
TRBD2 TRBJ2-7 TRBV3-1 few TGTGCCAGCAGCCATAGGCGGGGGGGAGACTACGAGCAGTACTTC CASSHRRGGDYEQYF